This T cell receptor (beta chain) was recovered during a study of blood T cell repertoires in COVID-19. Study-level background: Acute and convalescent COVID-19 samples came from the United States, Italy and Spain. Nucleic acid was either cDNA or gDNA, and it came from T cells, B-cell-depleted T cells, or PBMCs.

Original processing methods: Reference gene primer amplification yielded estimated nucleated cell counts. Here immunoSEQ multiplex PCR was the method, and the copy in TCRdb shows in-frame clones only, minus some. Clonal size and the V and J genes are those of that table, whereas D and trimming came from the DNA. Seen here are around 100,000 clones, about 80% observed once, and the top ten hold roughly 31%. J lost 8 bases, V lost 6 bases, and 23 bases had no gene match. Germline V gene sequence: CDR1 KGHSH, CDR2 LQKENI. The CDR3 extends over 20 amino acids. The source of this sequence is a man in his 70s with active or convalescent COVID-19. Sample: peripheral blood. The chain has TRBV18 and TRBJ1-6; TRBD1 matches 9 bases. CDR3 protein: CASSVLPGQGQFTGDSPLHF. CDR3 sequence (DNA): TGTGCCAGCTCTGTATTACCGGGACAGGGACAGTTTACCGGTGATTCACCCCTCCACTTT.